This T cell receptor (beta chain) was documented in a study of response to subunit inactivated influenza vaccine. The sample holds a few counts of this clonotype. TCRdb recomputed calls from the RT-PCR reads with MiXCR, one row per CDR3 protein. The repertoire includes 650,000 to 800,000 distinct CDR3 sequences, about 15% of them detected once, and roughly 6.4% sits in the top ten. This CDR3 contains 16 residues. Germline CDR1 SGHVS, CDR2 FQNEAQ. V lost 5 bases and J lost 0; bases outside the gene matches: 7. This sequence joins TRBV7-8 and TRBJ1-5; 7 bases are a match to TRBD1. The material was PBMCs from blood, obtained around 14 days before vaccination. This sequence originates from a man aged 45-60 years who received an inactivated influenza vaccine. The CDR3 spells CASSDHRGYSNQPQHF. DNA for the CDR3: TGTGCCAGCAGCGACCACAGGGGATATAGCAATCAGCCCCAGCATTTT.